A selection of T cell receptor beta chains follows, all from one sample in a study of neurological immune-mediated disorders. TCRdb reprocessed the 5' RACE reads with MiXCR, giving one entry per CDR3 protein. The sample has about 84,000 distinct CDR3 sequences, about 4% seen once. Sequencing input: PBMCs. Receptors originate from a woman aged 60 to 75 with multiple sclerosis. The CDR3 runs from the conserved cysteine through the conserved F or W. D genes are given only for firm matches. Size values are once, few and many counts, or a class for expanded clones, and some rows have none.

DNA: TGTGCCAGCAGTTCCCCGGGAGTGTTCATGAACACTGAAGCTTTCTTT
CDR3: CASSSPGVFMNTEAFF
D: .
J: TRBJ1-1
V: TRBV6-5
size: many

DNA: TGCGCCAGCAGCTCAAGCGGGGGGCCCTACGAGCAGTACTTC
CDR3: CASSSSGGPYEQYF
D: TRBD2
J: TRBJ2-7
V: TRBV5-1
size: many

DNA: TGTGCCAGCAGGGGACAGGGCGGTGGAACTGAAGCTTTCTTT
CDR3: CASRGQGGGTEAFF
D: TRBD1
J: TRBJ1-1
V: TRBV2
size: many

DNA: TGCAGTGCCCCCCTAGGGGCCCCAGATACGCAGTATTTT
CDR3: CSAPLGAPDTQYF
D: .
J: TRBJ2-3
V: TRBV20-1
size: .

DNA: TGTGCCAGCAGTTTAGGCGGACACTACGAGCAGTACTTC
CDR3: CASSLGGHYEQYF
D: .
J: TRBJ2-7
V: TRBV12-3/TRBV12-4
size: many

DNA: TGCAGTGCTAGAGATTCTAGGTGGGCAATACAAGAGACCCAGTACTTC
CDR3: CSARDSRWAIQETQYF
D: .
J: TRBJ2-5
V: TRBV20-1
size: many

DNA: TGTGCCAGCAGCCCCCGGGACGGGGACCAAGAGACCCAGTACTTC
CDR3: CASSPRDGDQETQYF
D: .
J: TRBJ2-5
V: TRBV11-3
size: many

DNA: TGTGCCAGCAGCCAAAGTGGGCGAGATGGAAAACTGTTTTTT
CDR3: CASSQSGRDGKLFF
D: .
J: TRBJ1-4
V: TRBV16
size: many

DNA: TGCGCCAGCAGCTTGGTAGGGAACTCCTACGAGCAGTACTTC
CDR3: CASSLVGNSYEQYF
D: .
J: TRBJ2-7
V: TRBV5-1
size: many

DNA: TGTGCCAGCAGTAACAGGGTGAATGAGCAGTTCTTC
CDR3: CASSNRVNEQFF
D: .
J: TRBJ2-1
V: TRBV6-6
size: many

DNA: TGTGCCAGCAGTCAAGGGCGGGGAAGCACAGATACGCAGTATTTT
CDR3: CASSQGRGSTDTQYF
D: .
J: TRBJ2-3
V: TRBV12-3/TRBV12-4
size: once

DNA: TGTGCCAGCAGCACGGACAGGGGGGCCCTATATGGCTACACCTTC
CDR3: CASSTDRGALYGYTF
D: TRBD1
J: TRBJ1-2
V: TRBV9
size: many

DNA: TGTGCCAGCAGCTTGGGTCGCGGGGGGAACATTCAGTACTTC
CDR3: CASSLGRGGNIQYF
D: TRBD2
J: TRBJ2-4
V: TRBV5-6
size: many

DNA: TGTGCCAGCAGCAAAAGGGGGCGCGGGACTGAAGCTTTCTTT
CDR3: CASSKRGRGTEAFF
D: TRBD1
J: TRBJ1-1
V: TRBV7-9
size: many

DNA: TGTGCCAGCGGGGGGTCAGGTGCCAATCAGCCCCAGCATTTT
CDR3: CASGGSGANQPQHF
D: .
J: TRBJ1-5
V: TRBV7-9
size: many

DNA: TGCGCCAGCAGCTTCCAGATTCTCTCTAATGAAAAACTGTTTTTT
CDR3: CASSFQILSNEKLFF
D: .
J: TRBJ1-4
V: TRBV5-1
size: many

DNA: TGCGCCAGCAGCCAAGGAGGAAACACCATATATTTT
CDR3: CASSQGGNTIYF
D: .
J: TRBJ1-3
V: TRBV4-1
size: many

DNA: TGTGCCAGCAGTGAGACCGGGTTTTCAGATACGCAGTATTTT
CDR3: CASSETGFSDTQYF
D: .
J: TRBJ2-3
V: TRBV25-1
size: many

DNA: TGTGCCAGCAGCCAGTTACGACCTAACTATGGCTACACCTTC
CDR3: CASSQLRPNYGYTF
D: .
J: TRBJ1-2
V: TRBV14
size: many

DNA: TGTGCCAGCAGTCCCGGGACACGAATTGTAACGAACACCGGGGAGCTGTTTTTT
CDR3: CASSPGTRIVTNTGELFF
D: .
J: TRBJ2-2
V: TRBV12-3/TRBV12-4
size: many

DNA: TGTGCCAGCAGTGACACCTTTCTAGCGGGGGGGCTGGTCAATGAGCAGTTCTTC
CDR3: CASSDTFLAGGLVNEQFF
D: TRBD2
J: TRBJ2-1
V: TRBV6-4
size: many

DNA: TGTGCCAGCAGCTTAGAACAGGGGGCAAACGATGGCTACACCTTC
CDR3: CASSLEQGANDGYTF
D: TRBD1
J: TRBJ1-2
V: TRBV7-8
size: many

DNA: TGTGCCAGCAGCAAGGACAGGGAGAGCAATCAGCCCCAGCATTTT
CDR3: CASSKDRESNQPQHF
D: .
J: TRBJ1-5
V: TRBV21-1
size: many